This T cell receptor (beta chain) was sequenced during a study of T cells in Graves' hyperthyroidism and ophthalmopathy. The CDR3 has 15 amino acids. Germline V gives CDR1 KGHDR, CDR2 SFDVKD. V was shortened by 3 bases and J by 5 bases, with 13 bases between the two germline ends. RNA transcripts served as the template for amplifying TCR beta CDR3 regions. With the HTBI primer set, the TCR CDR3 went through a first round of RT-PCR. TCRdb passed the multiplex PCR reads through MiXCR, listing each CDR3 protein once. The sample comprises about 200,000 distinct CDR3 sequences, under 20% of which are singletons, and 50% rests with the top ten. This clonotype was seen a handful of times.

V is TRBV24-1 and J is TRBJ2-1; TRBD1 might be the D (5 bases). The TCR comes from a man aged 45-65 years with Graves' hyperthyroidism. Sequencing was done on a sample of blood. Here the CDR3 DNA reads TGTGCCACCAGTGATACAGGCTCGGTCGACAATGAGCAGTTCTTC. It specifies CATSDTGSVDNEQFF.